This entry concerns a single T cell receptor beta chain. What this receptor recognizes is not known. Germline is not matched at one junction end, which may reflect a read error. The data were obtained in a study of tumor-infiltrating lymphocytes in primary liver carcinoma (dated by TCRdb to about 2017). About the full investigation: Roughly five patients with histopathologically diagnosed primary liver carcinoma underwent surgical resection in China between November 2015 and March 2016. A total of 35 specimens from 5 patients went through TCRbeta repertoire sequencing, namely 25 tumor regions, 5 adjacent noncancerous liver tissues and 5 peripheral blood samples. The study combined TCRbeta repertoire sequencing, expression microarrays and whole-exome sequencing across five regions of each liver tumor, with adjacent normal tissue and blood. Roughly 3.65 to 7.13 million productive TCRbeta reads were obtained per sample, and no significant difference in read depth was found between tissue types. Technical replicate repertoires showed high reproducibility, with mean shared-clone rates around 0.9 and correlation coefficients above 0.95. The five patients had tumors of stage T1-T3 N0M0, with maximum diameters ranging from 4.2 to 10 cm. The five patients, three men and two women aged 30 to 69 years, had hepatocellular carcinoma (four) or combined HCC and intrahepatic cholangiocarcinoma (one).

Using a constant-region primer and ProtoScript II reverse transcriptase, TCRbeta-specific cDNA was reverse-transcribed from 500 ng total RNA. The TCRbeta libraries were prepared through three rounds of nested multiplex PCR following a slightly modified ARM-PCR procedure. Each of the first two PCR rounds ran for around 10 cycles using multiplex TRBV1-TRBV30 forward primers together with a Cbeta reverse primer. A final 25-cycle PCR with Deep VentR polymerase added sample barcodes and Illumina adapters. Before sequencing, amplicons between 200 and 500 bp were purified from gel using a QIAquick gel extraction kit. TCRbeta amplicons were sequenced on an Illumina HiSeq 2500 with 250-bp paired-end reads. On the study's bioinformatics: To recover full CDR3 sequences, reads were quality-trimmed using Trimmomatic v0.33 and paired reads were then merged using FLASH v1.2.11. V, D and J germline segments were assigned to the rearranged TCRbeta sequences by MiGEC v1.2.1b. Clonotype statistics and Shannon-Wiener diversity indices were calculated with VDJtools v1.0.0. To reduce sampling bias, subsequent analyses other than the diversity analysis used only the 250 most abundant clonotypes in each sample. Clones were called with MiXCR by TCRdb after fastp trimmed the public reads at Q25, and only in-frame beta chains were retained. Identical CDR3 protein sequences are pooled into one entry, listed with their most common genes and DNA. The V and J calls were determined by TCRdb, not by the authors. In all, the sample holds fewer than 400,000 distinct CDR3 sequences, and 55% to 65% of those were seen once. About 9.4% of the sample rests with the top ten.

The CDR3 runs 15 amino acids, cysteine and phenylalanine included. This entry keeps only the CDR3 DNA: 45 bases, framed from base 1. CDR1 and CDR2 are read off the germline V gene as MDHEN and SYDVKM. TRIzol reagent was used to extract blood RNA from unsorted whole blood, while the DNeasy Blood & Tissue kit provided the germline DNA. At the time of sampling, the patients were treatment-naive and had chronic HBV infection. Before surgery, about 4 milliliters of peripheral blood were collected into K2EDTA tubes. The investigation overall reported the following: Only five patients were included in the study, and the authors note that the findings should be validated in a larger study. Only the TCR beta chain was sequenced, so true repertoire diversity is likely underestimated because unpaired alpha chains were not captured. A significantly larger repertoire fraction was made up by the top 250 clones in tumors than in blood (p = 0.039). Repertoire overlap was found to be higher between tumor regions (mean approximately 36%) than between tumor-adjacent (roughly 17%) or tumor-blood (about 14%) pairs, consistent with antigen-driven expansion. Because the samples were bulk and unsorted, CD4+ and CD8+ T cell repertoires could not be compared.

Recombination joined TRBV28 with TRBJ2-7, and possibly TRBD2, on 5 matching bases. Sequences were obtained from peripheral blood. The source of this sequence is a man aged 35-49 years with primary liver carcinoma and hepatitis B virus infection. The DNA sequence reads TGTGTCAGCAGACCCGATGGTGGGAGTACCTACGAGCAGTACTTC. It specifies CVSRPDGGSTYEQYF.